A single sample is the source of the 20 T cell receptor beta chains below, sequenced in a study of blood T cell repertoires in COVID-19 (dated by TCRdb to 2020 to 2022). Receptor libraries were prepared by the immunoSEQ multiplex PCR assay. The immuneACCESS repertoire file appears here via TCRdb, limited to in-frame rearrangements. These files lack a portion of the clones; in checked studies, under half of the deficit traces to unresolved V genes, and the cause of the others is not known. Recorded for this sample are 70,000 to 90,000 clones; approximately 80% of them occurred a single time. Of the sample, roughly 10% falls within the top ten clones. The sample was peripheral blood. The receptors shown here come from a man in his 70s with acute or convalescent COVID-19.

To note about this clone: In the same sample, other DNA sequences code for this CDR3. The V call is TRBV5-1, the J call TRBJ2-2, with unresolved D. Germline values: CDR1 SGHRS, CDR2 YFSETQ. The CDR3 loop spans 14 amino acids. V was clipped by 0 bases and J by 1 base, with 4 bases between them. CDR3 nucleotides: TGCGCCAGCAGCTTGGGACAGAACACCGGGGAGCTGTTTTTT. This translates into CASSLGQNTGELFF.

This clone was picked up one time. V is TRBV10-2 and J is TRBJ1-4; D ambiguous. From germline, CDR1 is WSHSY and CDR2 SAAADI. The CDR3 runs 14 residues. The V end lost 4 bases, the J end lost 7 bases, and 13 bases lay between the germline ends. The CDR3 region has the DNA TGCGCCAGCAGTGTCGGGGAGGGCGGTGAAAAACTGTTTTTT. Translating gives CASSVGEGGEKLFF.

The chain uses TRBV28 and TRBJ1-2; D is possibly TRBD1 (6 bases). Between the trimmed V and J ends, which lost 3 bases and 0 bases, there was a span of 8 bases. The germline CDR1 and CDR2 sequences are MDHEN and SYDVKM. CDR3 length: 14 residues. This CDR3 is CASSFGQTNYGYTF. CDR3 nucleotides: TGTGCCAGCAGTTTTGGACAGACTAACTATGGCTACACCTTC.

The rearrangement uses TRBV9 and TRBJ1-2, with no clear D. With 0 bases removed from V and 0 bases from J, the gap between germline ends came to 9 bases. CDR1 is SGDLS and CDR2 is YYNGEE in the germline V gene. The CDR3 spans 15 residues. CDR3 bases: TGTGCCAGCAGCGTAGAAAACAACGCTAACTATGGCTACACCTTC. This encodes CASSVENNANYGYTF. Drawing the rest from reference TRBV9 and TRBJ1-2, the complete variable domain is DSGVTQTPKHLITATGQRVTLRCSPRSGDLSVYWYQQSLDQGLQFLIQYYNGEERAKGNILERFSAQQFPDLHSELNLSSLELGDSALYFCASSVENNANYGYTFGSGTRLTVV.

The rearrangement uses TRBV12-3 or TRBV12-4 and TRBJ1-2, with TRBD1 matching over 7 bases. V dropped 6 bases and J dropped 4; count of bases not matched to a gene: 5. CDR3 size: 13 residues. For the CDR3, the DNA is TGTGCCAGCAGCTGGGGACAGATCTATGGCTACACCTTC. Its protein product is CASSWGQIYGYTF.

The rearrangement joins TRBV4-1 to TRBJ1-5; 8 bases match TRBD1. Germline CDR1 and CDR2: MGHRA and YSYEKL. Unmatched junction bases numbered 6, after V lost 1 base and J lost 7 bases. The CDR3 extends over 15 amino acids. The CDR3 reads CASSQAGQGPQPQHF. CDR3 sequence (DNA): TGCGCCAGCAGCCAAGCCGGACAGGGTCCGCAGCCCCAGCATTTT.

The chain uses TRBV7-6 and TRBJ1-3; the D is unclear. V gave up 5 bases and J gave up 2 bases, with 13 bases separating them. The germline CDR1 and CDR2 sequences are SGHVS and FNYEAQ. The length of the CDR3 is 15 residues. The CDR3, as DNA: TGTGCCAGCAGCCCTAGGCCAGAAGCTGGAAACACCATATATTTT. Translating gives CASSPRPEAGNTIYF.

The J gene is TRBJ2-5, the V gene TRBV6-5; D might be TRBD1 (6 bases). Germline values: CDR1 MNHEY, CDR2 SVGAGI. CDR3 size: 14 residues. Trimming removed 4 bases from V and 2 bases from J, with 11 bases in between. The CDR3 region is CASSSNRAQETQYF. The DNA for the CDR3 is TGTGCCAGCAGTTCCAACAGGGCTCAAGAGACCCAGTACTTC.

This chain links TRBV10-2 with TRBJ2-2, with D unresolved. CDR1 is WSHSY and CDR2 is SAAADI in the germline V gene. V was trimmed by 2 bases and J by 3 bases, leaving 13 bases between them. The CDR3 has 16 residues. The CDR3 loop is CASSEVGRPHTGELFF. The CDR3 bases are TGCGCCAGCAGTGAGGTCGGCAGGCCCCACACCGGGGAGCTGTTTTTT.

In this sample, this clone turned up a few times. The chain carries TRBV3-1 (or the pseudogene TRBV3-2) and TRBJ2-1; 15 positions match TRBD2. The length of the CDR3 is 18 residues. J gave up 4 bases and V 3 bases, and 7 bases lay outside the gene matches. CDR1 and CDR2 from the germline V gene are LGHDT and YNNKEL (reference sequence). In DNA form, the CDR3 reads TGTGCCAGCAGCCACCGGACTAGCGGGGGGGCATGGTACAATGAGCAGTTCTTC. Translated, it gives CASSHRTSGGAWYNEQFF.

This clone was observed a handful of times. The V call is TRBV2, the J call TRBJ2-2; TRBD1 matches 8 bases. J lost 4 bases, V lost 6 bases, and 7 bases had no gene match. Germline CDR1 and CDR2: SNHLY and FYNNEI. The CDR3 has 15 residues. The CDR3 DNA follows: TGTGCCAGCAGCGGCCGACAGGGGTTCACCGGGGAGCTGTTTTTT. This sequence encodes CASSGRQGFTGELFF.

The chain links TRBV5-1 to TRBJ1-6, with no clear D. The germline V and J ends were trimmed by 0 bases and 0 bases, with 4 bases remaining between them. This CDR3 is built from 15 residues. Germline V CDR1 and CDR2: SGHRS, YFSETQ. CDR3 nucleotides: TGCGCCAGCAGCTTGGACAGCTCCTATAATTCACCCCTCCACTTT. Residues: CASSLDSSYNSPLHF. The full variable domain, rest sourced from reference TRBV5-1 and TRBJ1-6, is KAGVTQTPRYLIKTRGQQVTLSCSPISGHRSVSWYQQTPGQGLQFLFEYFSETQRNKGNFPGRFSGRQFSNSRSEMNVSTLELGDSALYLCASSLDSSYNSPLHFGNGTRLTVT.

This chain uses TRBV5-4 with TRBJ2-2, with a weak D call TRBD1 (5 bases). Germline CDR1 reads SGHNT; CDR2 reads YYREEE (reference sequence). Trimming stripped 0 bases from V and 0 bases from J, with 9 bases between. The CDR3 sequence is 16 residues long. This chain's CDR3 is CASSLDGHSNTGELFF. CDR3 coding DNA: TGTGCCAGCAGCTTGGACGGACATTCGAACACCGGGGAGCTGTTTTTT.

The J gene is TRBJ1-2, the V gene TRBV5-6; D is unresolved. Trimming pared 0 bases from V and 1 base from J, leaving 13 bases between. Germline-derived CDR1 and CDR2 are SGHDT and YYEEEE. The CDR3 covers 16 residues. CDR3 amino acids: CASSLGRLVINYGYTF. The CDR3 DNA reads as TGTGCCAGCAGCTTGGGAAGGCTAGTTATTAACTATGGCTACACCTTC.

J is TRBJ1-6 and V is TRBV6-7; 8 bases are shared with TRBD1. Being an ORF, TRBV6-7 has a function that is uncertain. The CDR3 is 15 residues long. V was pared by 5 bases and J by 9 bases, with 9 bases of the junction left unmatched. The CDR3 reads CASSPDRGGSSPLHF. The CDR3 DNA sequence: TGTGCCAGCAGTCCTGACAGGGGCGGGAGTTCACCCCTCCACTTT.

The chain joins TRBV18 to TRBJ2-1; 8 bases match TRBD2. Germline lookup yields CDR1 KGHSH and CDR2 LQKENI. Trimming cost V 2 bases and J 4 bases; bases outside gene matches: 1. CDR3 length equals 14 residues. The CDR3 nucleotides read TGTGCCAGCTCACCAAAGCGGGAGTACAATGAGCAGTTCTTC. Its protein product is CASSPKREYNEQFF.

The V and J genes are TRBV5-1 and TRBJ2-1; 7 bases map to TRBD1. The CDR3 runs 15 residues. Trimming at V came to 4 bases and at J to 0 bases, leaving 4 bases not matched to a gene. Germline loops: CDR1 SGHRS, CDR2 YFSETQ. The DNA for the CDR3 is TGCGCCAGCAGCGAGGGACAGAGCTCCTACAATGAGCAGTTCTTC. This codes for CASSEGQSSYNEQFF.

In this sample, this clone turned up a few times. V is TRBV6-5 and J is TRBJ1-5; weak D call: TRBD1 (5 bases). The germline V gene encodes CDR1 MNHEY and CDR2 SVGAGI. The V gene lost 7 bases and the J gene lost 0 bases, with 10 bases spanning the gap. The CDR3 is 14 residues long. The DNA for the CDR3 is TGTGCCAGCAATACAGGAAATAGCAATCAGCCCCAGCATTTT. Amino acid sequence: CASNTGNSNQPQHF.

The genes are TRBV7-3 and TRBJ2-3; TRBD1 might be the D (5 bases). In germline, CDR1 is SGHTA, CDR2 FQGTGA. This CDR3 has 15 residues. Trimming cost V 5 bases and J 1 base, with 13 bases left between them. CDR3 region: CASSPDSLGTDTQYF. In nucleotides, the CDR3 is TGTGCCAGCAGCCCTGACAGTCTGGGCACAGATACGCAGTATTTT.

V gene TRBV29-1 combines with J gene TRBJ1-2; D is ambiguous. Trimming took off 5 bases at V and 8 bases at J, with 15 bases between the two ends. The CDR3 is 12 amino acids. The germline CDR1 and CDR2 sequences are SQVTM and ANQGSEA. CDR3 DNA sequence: TGCAGCGTTATAGAAGGGAGGGCCGGCTACACCTTC. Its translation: CSVIEGRAGYTF.